These 21 T cell receptor beta chains were sequenced from one sample in a study of blood T cells in healthy people across ages. The use of a sample-barcoded 5' primer and a J-beta primer mix characterized a second PCR of roughly 6 to 12 cycles. TCRdb called the 5' RACE reads again in MiXCR, with one record for every CDR3 protein. The sample has hundreds of thousands of distinct CDR3 sequences; more than 45% are singletons. The sequencing input was blood. These receptors all come from a man in his 60s in good health.

This clonotype has a single count. V usage is TRBV6-1 and J usage is TRBJ2-6; either TRBD1 or TRBD2 may fit D (6 bases each). The germline V and J ends were trimmed by 7 bases and 1 base, with 20 bases remaining between them. CDR3 length: 18 residues. Looked up from germline, CDR1 is MNHNS and CDR2 is SASEGT. CDR3 in amino acids: CASTWGAGLLSGANVLTF. The CDR3 coding sequence is TGTGCCAGCACCTGGGGGGCAGGGCTGCTTTCTGGGGCCAACGTCCTGACTTTC.

In DNA, the CDR3 is TGCAGTGCTAGGCTAGTGAACGAGCAGTACTTC. The encoded protein is CSARLVNEQYF. The rearrangement links TRBV20-1 to TRBJ2-7; no reliable D call. This CDR3 has 11 amino acids. V was clipped by 3 bases and J by 5 bases, with 8 bases between them. Per the germline V gene, CDR1 is DFQATT and CDR2 is SNEGSKA (reference sequence).

The chain employs TRBV7-6 and TRBJ2-7; no clear D. The ends were cut back, 0 bases at V and 2 bases at J, with 14 bases in the middle. Germline CDR1 SGHVS, CDR2 FNYEAQ. The CDR3 is made up of 16 amino acids. CDR3 sequence: CASSLALYGHPYEQYF. The DNA for the CDR3 is TGTGCCAGCAGCTTAGCGCTATACGGCCACCCCTACGAGCAGTACTTC.

For this clonotype: Just one base apart from a much larger clone, this may be a read error. V usage is TRBV15 and J usage is TRBJ2-3; no clear D. Germline CDR1 and CDR2: LNHNV and YYDKDF (reference sequence). The CDR3 spans 14 residues. CDR3 in amino acids: CATGSASRFNTQYF. CDR3 coding DNA: TGTGCCACCGGCAGTGCTTCACGTTTTAATACGCAGTATTTT.

As to this clonotype: This may be a read error: a much more frequent sequence differs by one nucleotide. This chain uses TRBV7-2 with TRBJ2-7; no definite D call. With 6 bases removed from V and 3 bases from J, the gap between germline ends came to 12 bases. Germline V CDR1 and CDR2: SGHTA, FQGNSA. The CDR3 spans 13 residues. The CDR3 reads CASRLSYGYEQYF. CDR3 nucleotide sequence: TGTGCCAGCAGATTATCGTACGGCTACGAGCAGTACTTC.

This clonotype has a count of ten or more. The chain has TRBV12-3 or TRBV12-4 and TRBJ2-7; tentatively, D is TRBD2 (6 bases). Trimming pared 1 base from V and 2 bases from J, leaving 9 bases between. This CDR3 has 14 amino acids. The CDR3 DNA is TGTGCCAGCAGTTTAGGGGACTGGACCTACGAGCAGTACTTC. Translating it yields CASSLGDWTYEQYF.

The V call is TRBV5-1, the J call TRBJ2-7, with 8 bases that match TRBD2. Unmatched junction bases numbered 13, after V lost 0 bases and J lost 2 bases. This CDR3 has 18 amino acids. Germline values: CDR1 SGHRS, CDR2 YFSETQ. CDR3 DNA: TGCGCCAGCAGCTTGGAGCCTAGCGGGTCGGGCCGCACCTACGAGCAGTACTTC. Its translation: CASSLEPSGSGRTYEQYF.

V is TRBV7-9 and J is TRBJ2-7; 7 bases align to TRBD1. Gene TRBJ2-1 matches the end of the DNA better, so the J call may be wrong. The CDR3 contains 14 residues. Germline V gene data show CDR1 as SEHNR and CDR2 as FQNEAQ (reference sequence). CDR3 bases: TGTGCCAGCATCCCGGGACAGTCATACAATGAGCAGTTCTTC. This encodes CASIPGQSYNEQFF.

As regards this clonotype: A read error may be the cause here, since a much bigger clone is one base away. This chain joins TRBV29-1 and TRBJ2-5; no firm D call. The J call may be in error: the DNA end matches TRBJ2-7 better. Germline CDR1 is SQVTM and CDR2 is ANQGSEA. The CDR3 consists of 10 residues. The CDR3: CSIEANEQYF. The DNA for the CDR3 is TGCAGCATTGAAGCGAACGAGCAGTACTTC.

The chain is built from TRBV27 and TRBJ1-2; 7 nucleotides match TRBD1. V gave up 4 bases and J gave up 8 bases; unmatched junction bases: 7. The length of the CDR3 is 13 residues. Germline V lookup: CDR1 MNHEY, CDR2 SMNVEV (reference sequence). The CDR3 DNA is TGTGCCAGCAGTTCCGCAGGGGGGAACGGCTACACCTTC. Its translation is CASSSAGGNGYTF.

This clonotype has a single count. One junction end does not reproduce the germline sequence, and a read error may be involved. This chain connects TRBV20-1 to TRBJ2-3; D is possibly TRBD1 or TRBD2 (5 bases each). This CDR3 has 14 amino acids. In germline, CDR1 is DFQATT, CDR2 SNEGSKA (reference sequence). CDR3 protein: CSASPQGPTDAQYF. The CDR3 region has the DNA TGCAGTGCCTCACCCCAGGGACCCACAGATGCGCAGTATTTT.

The chain joins TRBV3-1 to TRBJ2-4; 11 bases agree with TRBD1. The length of the CDR3 is 15 residues. J was trimmed by 13 bases and V by 0 bases; bases with no gene match: 8. Germline CDR1 is LGHDT and CDR2 is YNNKEL (reference sequence). The CDR3 spells CASSQDGTGGGWQYF. The CDR3 DNA is TGTGCCAGCAGCCAAGACGGGACAGGGGGAGGTTGGCAGTACTTC.

Many counts were recorded for this clonotype. V usage is TRBV29-1 and J usage is TRBJ2-5; a possible D gene is TRBD2 (5 bases). CDR3 size: 11 residues. The germline V gene encodes CDR1 SQVTM and CDR2 ANQGSEA. Trimming cost V 8 bases and J 3 bases, with 10 bases left between them. CDR3 sequence: CSLAGEETQYF. CDR3 in DNA: TGCAGCCTCGCCGGGGAAGAGACCCAGTACTTC.

The chain combines TRBV24-1 with TRBJ2-7, with unresolved D. Germline V lookup: CDR1 KGHDR, CDR2 SFDVKD. Trimming cost V 3 bases and J 2 bases, with 13 bases left between them. The CDR3 is made up of 15 amino acids. The CDR3 coding sequence is TGTGCCACCAGTGATCTCGCAACCGAAACCTACGAGCAGTACTTC. It translates to CATSDLATETYEQYF.

This chain uses TRBV10-3 with TRBJ2-3; no reliable D call. This CDR3 is 14 amino acids long. Germline V lookup: CDR1 ENHRY, CDR2 SYGVKD. V lost 6 bases and J lost 5, with 15 bases in between. The CDR3 loop reads CAISPGATIDTQYF. The CDR3 bases are TGTGCCATCAGCCCCGGCGCTACCATAGATACGCAGTATTTT.

This clonotype was seen a handful of times. The rearrangement joins TRBV5-1 to TRBJ1-6, with TRBD1 as a possible D gene (6 bases). V was shortened by 4 bases and J by 8 bases, with 13 bases between the two germline ends. CDR1 is SGHRS, CDR2 YFSETQ, per germline. CDR3 length: 14 amino acids. The CDR3 coding sequence is TGCGCCAGCAGCCTACAGGGACCAGATTCACCCCTCCACTTT. The encoded protein is CASSLQGPDSPLHF.

A remark on this clonotype: One end of the junction is discordant with germline, which a read error may explain. This chain joins TRBV28 and TRBJ1-2; D remains unclear. Germline CDR1 and CDR2: MDHEN and SYDVKM. There are 14 residues in the CDR3. DNA for the CDR3: TGTGCCAGTTTCACTGGGCCGAGTAACTATGGCTACAGCTTC. Translation gives CASFTGPSNYGYSF.

The rearrangement joins TRBV20-1 to TRBJ1-6, with 7 nucleotides matching TRBD1. In germline, CDR1 is DFQATT, CDR2 SNEGSKA (reference sequence). This CDR3 has 15 amino acids. The V and J ends lost 1 base and 9 bases, in that order; junction bases with no gene match: 9. The CDR3 is CSARVGDSSLSPLHF. In nucleotides, the CDR3 is TGCAGTGCTAGAGTGGGGGACAGCAGTCTTTCACCCCTCCACTTT.

The V and J genes are TRBV20-1 and TRBJ1-4, with D unclear. CDR3 length: 13 residues. From germline, CDR1 is DFQATT and CDR2 SNEGSKA (reference sequence). V dropped 3 bases and J dropped 2 bases, with 7 bases sitting between them. The DNA for the CDR3 is TGCAGTGCTAGTTCGCGCACTAATGAAAAACTGTTTTTT. Protein product: CSASSRTNEKLFF.

The chain links TRBV12-3 or TRBV12-4 to TRBJ2-5; 14 bases are a match to TRBD2. There are 14 residues in the CDR3. V shed 6 bases, J shed 4 bases, and the junction held 1 base outside the gene matches. CDR3 region: CASRGTSGGETQYF. CDR3 DNA: TGTGCCAGCAGGGGGACTAGCGGGGGAGAGACCCAGTACTTC.

The rearrangement joins TRBV6-6 to TRBJ2-5; D may be TRBD1 (5 bases). TRBJ2-7 explains the end of the DNA better; the J call may be wrong. Germline V gene data show CDR1 as MNHNY and CDR2 as SVGAGI (reference sequence). The CDR3 covers 14 residues. CDR3 amino acids: CASSSGRVAYEQYF. CDR3 coding DNA: TGTGCCAGCTCTTCGGGCAGGGTGGCCTACGAGCAGTACTTC.